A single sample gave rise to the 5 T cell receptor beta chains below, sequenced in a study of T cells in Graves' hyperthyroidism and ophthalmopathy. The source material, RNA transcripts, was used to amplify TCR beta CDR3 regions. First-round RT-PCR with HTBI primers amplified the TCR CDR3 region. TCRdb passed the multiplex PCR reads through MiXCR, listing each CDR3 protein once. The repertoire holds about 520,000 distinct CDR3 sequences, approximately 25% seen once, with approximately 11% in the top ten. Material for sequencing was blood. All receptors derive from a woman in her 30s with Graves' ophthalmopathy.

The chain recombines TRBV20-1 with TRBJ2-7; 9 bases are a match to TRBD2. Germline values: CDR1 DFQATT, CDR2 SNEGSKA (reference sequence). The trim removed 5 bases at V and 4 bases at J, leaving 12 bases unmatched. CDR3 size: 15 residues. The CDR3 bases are TGCAGTGCTGACCCCCCCCTGGCGGGGGGGTACGAGCAGTACTTC. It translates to CSADPPLAGGYEQYF.

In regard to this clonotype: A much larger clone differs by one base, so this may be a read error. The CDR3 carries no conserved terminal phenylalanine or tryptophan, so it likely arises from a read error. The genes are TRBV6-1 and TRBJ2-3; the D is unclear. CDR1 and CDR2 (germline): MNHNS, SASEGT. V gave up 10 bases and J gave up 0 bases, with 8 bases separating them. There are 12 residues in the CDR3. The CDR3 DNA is TGTGCCACCATGAGTAGCACAGATACGCAGTATTGT. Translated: CATMSSTDTQYC.

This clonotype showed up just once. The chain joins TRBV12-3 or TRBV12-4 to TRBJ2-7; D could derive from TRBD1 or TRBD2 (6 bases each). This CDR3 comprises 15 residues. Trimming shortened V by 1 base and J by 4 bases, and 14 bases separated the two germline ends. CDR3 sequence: CASSLEGGANYEQYF. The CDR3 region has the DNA TGTGCCAGCAGTTTAGAGGGGGGCGCGAATTACGAGCAGTACTTC.

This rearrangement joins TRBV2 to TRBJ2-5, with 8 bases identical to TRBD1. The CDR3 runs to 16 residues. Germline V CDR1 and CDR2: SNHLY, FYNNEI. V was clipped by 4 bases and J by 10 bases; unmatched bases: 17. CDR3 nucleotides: TGTGCCAGCAGTGGAAGGGATCAGGGGGCAAGATACCTCCAGTACTTC. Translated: CASSGRDQGARYLQYF.

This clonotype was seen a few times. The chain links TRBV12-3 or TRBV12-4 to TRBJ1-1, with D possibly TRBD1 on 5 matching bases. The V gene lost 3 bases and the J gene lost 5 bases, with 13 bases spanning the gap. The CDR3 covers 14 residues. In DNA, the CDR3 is TGTGCCAGCAGTTTGTCGGGGCGCCGGACTGAAGCTTTCTTT. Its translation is CASSLSGRRTEAFF.